These 2 T cell receptor beta chains were sequenced from one sample in a study of blood T cell repertoires in COVID-19. Using immunoSEQ multiplex PCR, the repertoire was profiled, and TCRdb retains in-frame clones only, with some absent. This repertoire shows 150,000 to 200,000 clones, 85% to 95% found once; its top ten account for approximately 2%. The sequenced material came from peripheral blood. All receptors come from a woman in her fifties or sixties with COVID-19, enrolled during active disease.

The rearrangement links TRBV5-1 to TRBJ2-1; D not resolved. Germline CDR1 SGHRS, CDR2 YFSETQ. Trimming stripped 3 bases from V and 6 bases from J, with 10 bases between. The CDR3 has 13 residues. CDR3: CASSYELLNEQFF. In DNA, the CDR3 is TGCGCCAGCAGCTATGAGTTGCTCAATGAGCAGTTCTTC. Looking up the rest from reference TRBV5-1 and TRBJ2-1 gives the full variable domain: KAGVTQTPRYLIKTRGQQVTLSCSPISGHRSVSWYQQTPGQGLQFLFEYFSETQRNKGNFPGRFSGRQFSNSRSEMNVSTLELGDSALYLCASSYELLNEQFFGPGTRLTVL.

This clone was seen a handful of times. The chain links TRBV7-2 to TRBJ1-6; D is undetermined. The CDR3 totals 16 residues. The V end was cut by 1 base, the J end by 7 bases, with 14 bases between. The germline V gene encodes CDR1 SGHTA and CDR2 FQGNSA. The CDR3 sequence: CASSLESRAGNSPLHF. DNA of the CDR3: TGTGCCAGCAGCTTAGAATCAAGAGCGGGGAATTCACCCCTCCACTTT.